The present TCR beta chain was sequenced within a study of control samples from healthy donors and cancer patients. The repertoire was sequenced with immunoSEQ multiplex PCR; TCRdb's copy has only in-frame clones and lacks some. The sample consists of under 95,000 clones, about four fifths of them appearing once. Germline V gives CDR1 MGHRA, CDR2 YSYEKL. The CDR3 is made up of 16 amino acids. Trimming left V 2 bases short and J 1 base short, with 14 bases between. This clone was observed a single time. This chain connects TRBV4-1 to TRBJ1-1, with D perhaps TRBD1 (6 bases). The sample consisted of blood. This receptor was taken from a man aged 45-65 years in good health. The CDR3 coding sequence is TGCGCCAGCAGCCAACCCCCACGGACAGAGAACACTGAAGCTTTCTTT. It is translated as CASSQPPRTENTEAFF.